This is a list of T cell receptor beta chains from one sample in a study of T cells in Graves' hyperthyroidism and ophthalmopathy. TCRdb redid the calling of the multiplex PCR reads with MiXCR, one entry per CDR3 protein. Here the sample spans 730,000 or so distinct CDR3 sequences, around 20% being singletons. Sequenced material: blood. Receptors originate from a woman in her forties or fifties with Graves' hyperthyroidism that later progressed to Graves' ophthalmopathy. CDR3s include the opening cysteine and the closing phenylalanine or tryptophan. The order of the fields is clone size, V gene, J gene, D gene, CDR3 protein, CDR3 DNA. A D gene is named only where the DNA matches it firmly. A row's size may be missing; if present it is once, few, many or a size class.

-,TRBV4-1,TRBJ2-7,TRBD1,CASSHPGTGQAYEQYF,TGCGCCAGCAGCCACCCCGGGACAGGGCAAGCCTACGAGCAGTACTTC
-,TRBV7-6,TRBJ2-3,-,CASSPRIEYADTQYF,TGTGCCAGCAGCCCCAGGATTGAGTATGCCGATACGCAGTATTTT
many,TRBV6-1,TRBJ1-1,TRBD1,CASSTRRGTGTEAFF,TGTGCCAGCAGTACACGGCGCGGGACAGGGACTGAAGCTTTCTTT
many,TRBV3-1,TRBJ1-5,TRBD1,CASSLDRANQPQHF,TGTGCCAGCAGTCTCGACAGGGCCAATCAGCCCCAGCATTTT
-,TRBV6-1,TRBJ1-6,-,CASSQRGGRSYNSPLHF,TGTGCCAGCAGTCAGCGGGGGGGACGCTCCTATAATTCACCCCTCCACTTT
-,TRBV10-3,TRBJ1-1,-,CAISSSGLGTEAFF,TGTGCCATCAGCTCCAGTGGTTTGGGCACTGAAGCTTTCTTT
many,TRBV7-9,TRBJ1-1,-,CASSWDLMNTEAFF,TGTGCCAGCAGCTGGGACCTAATGAACACTGAAGCTTTCTTT
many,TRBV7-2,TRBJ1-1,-,CASSLIVVGKVEAFF,TGTGCCAGCAGCTTAATAGTCGTCGGGAAGGTCGAAGCTTTCTTT
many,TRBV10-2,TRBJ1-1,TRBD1,CASSELTGGGAFF,TGCGCCAGCAGTGAACTGACAGGGGGGGGAGCTTTCTTT
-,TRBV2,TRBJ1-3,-,CASSEGPVGTVSSGNTIYF,TGTGCCAGCAGTGAAGGGCCGGTGGGGACCGTGAGCTCTGGAAACACCATATATTTT
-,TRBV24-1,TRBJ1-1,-,CATSEGRGTEAFF,TGTGCCACCAGTGAAGGGCGAGGTACTGAAGCTTTCTTT
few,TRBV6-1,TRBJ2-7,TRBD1,CASDRGLIYEQYF,TGTGCCAGTGACAGGGGTCTGATCTACGAGCAGTACTTC
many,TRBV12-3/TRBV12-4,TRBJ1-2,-,CASSLTGYGYGYTF,TGTGCCAGCAGTTTAACAGGGTATGGCTATGGCTACACCTTC
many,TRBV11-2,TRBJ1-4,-,CASSFLGTYNEKLFF,TGTGCCAGCAGCTTCCTCGGAACCTACAATGAAAAACTGTTTTTT
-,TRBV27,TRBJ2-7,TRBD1,CASRPLGQGDYEQYF,TGTGCCAGCAGACCTTTGGGACAGGGGGACTACGAGCAGTACTTC
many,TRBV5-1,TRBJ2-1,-,CASSLVGYEQFF,TGCGCCAGCAGCTTGGTGGGTTATGAGCAGTTCTTC
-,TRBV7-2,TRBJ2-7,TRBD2,CASSSARTGGSEQYF,TGTGCCAGCAGCTCAGCCCGGACGGGGGGGAGCGAGCAGTACTTC
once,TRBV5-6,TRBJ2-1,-,CASSLERVNEQFF,TGTGCCAGCAGCTTGGAAAGGGTCAATGAGCAGTTCTTC
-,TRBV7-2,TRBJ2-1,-,CASSFLRGAGSSYNEQFF,TGTGCCAGCAGCTTTCTTCGGGGGGCGGGGAGCTCCTACAATGAGCAGTTCTTC
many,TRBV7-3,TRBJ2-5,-,CASSFGPQETQYF,TGTGCCAGCAGCTTCGGGCCTCAAGAGACCCAGTACTTC
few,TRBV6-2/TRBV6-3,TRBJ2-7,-,CASSYTEAGTNEQYF,TGTGCCAGCAGTTACACGGAGGCGGGAACAAACGAGCAGTACTTC
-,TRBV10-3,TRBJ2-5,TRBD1,CASGTGEEETQYF,TGTGCCAGCGGGACAGGGGAGGAGGAGACCCAGTACTTC
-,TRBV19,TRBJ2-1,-,CASSIDRGPTGNEQFF,TGTGCCAGTAGTATAGATCGGGGGCCTACGGGGAATGAGCAGTTCTTC
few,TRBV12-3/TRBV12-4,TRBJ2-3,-,CASSGRVATDTQYF,TGTGCCAGCAGTGGCCGGGTAGCAACAGATACGCAGTATTTT
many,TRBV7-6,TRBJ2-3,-,CASSLGMIDTDTQYF,TGTGCCAGCAGCTTAGGGATGATTGACACAGATACGCAGTATTTT
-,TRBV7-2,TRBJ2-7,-,CASSNRYEQYF,TGTGCCAGCAGCAACAGGTACGAGCAGTACTTC
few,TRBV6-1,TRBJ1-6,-,CASTPRPPGRSSYNSPLHF,TGTGCCAGCACGCCGCGCCCACCTGGACGAAGCTCCTATAATTCACCCCTCCACTTT
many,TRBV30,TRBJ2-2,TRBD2,CAWQLVVWGGFAGELFF,TGTGCCTGGCAGCTCGTGGTCTGGGGAGGGTTCGCCGGGGAGCTGTTTTTT
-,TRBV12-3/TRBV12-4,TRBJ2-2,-,CASSLVLDVTGELFF,TGTGCCAGCAGTTTAGTCCTAGACGTCACCGGGGAGCTGTTTTTT
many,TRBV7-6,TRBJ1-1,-,CASSLALGLEAFF,TGTGCCAGCAGCTTAGCGCTGGGCCTTGAAGCTTTCTTT
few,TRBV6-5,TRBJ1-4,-,CASSYGQTNEKLFF,TGTGCCAGCAGTTACGGGCAAACTAATGAAAAACTGTTTTTT
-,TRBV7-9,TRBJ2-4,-,CASSLEVPRNQYF,TGTGCCAGCAGCCTAGAGGTTCCGCGTAATCAGTACTTC
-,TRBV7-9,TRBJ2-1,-,CASSSTGQHNEQFF,TGTGCCAGCAGCTCCACGGGACAACACAATGAGCAGTTCTTC
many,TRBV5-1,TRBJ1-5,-,CASSLGGEQPQHF,TGCGCCAGCAGCTTGGGGGGGGAACAGCCCCAGCATTTT
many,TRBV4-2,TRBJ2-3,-,CASSQDLRRTDTQYF,TGTGCCAGCAGCCAAGATCTCCGCCGAACAGATACGCAGTATTTT
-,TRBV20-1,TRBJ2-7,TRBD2,CSASFFAGESSYKQYF,TGCAGTGCTAGCTTTTTCGCGGGGGAAAGCTCCTACAAGCAGTACTTC
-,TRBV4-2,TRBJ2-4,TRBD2,CASSQAGLAVDIQYF,TGTGCCAGCAGCCAGGCGGGACTAGCGGTAGACATTCAGTACTTC
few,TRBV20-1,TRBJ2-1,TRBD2,CSARGLAASSYNEQFF,TGCAGTGCTAGAGGACTAGCCGCAAGCTCCTACAATGAGCAGTTCTTC
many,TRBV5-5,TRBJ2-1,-,CASSLDARAYNEQFF,TGTGCCAGCAGCTTGGACGCCCGCGCCTACAATGAGCAGTTCTTC
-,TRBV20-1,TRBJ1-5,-,CSARGGDPGQPQHF,TGCAGTGCTAGGGGGGGGGATCCTGGTCAGCCCCAGCATTTT
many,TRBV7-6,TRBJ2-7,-,CASSVDTSYEQYF,TGTGCCAGCAGCGTGGACACCTCCTACGAGCAGTACTTC
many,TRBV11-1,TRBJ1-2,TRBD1,CASSGDRRDFGYTF,TGTGCCAGCAGCGGGGACAGGAGGGACTTTGGCTACACCTTC